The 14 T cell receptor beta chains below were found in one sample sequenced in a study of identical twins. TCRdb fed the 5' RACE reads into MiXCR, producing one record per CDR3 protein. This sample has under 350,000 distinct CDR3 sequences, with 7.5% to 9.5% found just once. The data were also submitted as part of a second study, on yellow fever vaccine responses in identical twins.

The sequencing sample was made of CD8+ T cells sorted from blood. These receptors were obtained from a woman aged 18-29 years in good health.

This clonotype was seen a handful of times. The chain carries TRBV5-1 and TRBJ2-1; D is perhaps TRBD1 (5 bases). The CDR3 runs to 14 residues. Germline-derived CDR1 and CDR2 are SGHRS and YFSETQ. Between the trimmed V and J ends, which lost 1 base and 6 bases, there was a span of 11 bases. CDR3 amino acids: CASSLWQGGNEQFF. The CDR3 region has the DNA TGCGCCAGCAGCTTGTGGCAGGGCGGCAATGAGCAGTTCTTC. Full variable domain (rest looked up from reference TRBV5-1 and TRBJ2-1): KAGVTQTPRYLIKTRGQQVTLSCSPISGHRSVSWYQQTPGQGLQFLFEYFSETQRNKGNFPGRFSGRQFSNSRSEMNVSTLELGDSALYLCASSLWQGGNEQFFGPGTRLTVL.

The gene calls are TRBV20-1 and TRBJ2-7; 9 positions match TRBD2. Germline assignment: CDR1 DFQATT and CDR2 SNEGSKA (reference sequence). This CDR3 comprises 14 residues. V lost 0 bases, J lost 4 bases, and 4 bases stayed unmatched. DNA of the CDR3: TGCAGTGCTAGAGATAGCGGGAGTACGTACGAGCAGTACTTC. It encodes CSARDSGSTYEQYF.

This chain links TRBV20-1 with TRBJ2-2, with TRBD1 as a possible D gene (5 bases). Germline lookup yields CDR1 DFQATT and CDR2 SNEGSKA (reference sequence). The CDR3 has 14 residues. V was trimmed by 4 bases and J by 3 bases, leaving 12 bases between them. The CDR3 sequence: CSAKGPRDTGELFF. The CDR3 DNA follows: TGCAGTGCTAAGGGGCCCCGGGACACCGGGGAGCTGTTTTTT.

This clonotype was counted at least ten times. The CDR3 DNA sequence: TGTGCCAGCACCCCAGGACAGGGGCTAGGCTATGGCTACACCTTC. Protein product: CASTPGQGLGYGYTF. The chain combines TRBV12-3 or TRBV12-4 with TRBJ1-2; 9 bases align to TRBD1. The V and J ends lost 7 bases and 4 bases, in that order; junction bases with no gene match: 10. The CDR3 spans 15 residues.

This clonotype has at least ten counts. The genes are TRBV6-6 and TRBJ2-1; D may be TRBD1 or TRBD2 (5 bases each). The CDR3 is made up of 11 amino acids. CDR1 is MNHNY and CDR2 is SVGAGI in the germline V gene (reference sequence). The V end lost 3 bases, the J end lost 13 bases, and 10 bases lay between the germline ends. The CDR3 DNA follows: TGTGCCAGCAGTTATGGGGGTTTCCAGTTCTTC. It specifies CASSYGGFQFF.

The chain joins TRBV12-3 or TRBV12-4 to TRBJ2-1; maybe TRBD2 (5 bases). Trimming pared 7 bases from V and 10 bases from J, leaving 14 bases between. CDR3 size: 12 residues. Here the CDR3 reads CASTIRPGEQFF. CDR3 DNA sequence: TGTGCCAGCACTATCCGGCCGGGGGAGCAGTTCTTC.

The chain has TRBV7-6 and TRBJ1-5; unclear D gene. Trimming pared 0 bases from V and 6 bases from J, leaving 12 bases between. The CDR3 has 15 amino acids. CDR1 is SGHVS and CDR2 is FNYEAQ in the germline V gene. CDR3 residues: CASSLAKGARQPQHF. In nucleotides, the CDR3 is TGTGCCAGCAGCTTAGCTAAGGGCGCGCGTCAGCCCCAGCATTTT.

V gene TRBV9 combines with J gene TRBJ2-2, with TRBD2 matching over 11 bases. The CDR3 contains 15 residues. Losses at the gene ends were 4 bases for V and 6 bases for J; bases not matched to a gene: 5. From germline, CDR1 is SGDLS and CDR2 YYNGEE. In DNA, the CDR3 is TGTGCCAGCAGCTCCTGGACTAGCGGGCCCGGGGAGCTGTTTTTT. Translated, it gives CASSSWTSGPGELFF. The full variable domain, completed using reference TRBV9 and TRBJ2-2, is DSGVTQTPKHLITATGQRVTLRCSPRSGDLSVYWYQQSLDQGLQFLIQYYNGEERAKGNILERFSAQQFPDLHSELNLSSLELGDSALYFCASSSWTSGPGELFFGEGSRLTVL.

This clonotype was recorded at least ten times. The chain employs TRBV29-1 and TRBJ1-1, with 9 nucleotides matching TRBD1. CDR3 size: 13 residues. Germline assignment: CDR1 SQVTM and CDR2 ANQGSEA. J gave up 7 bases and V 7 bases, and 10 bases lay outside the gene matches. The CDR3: CSARPTGGLEAFF. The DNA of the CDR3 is TGCAGCGCCCGCCCAACAGGGGGCCTTGAAGCTTTCTTT.

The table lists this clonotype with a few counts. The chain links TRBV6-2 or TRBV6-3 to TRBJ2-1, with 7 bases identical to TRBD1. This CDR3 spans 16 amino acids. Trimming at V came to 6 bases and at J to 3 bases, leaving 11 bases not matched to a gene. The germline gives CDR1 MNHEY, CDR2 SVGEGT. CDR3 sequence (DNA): TGTGCCAGCAGCCCTCTGACAGGGAGTTTCTACAATGAGCAGTTCTTC. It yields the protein CASSPLTGSFYNEQFF.

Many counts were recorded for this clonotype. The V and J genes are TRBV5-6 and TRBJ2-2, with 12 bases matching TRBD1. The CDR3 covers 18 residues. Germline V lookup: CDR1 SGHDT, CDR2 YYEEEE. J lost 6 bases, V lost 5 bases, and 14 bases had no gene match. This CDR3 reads CASRRLAGQGAGAGELFF. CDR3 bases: TGTGCCAGCAGGCGGTTGGCGGGACAGGGGGCTGGAGCCGGGGAGCTGTTTTTT.

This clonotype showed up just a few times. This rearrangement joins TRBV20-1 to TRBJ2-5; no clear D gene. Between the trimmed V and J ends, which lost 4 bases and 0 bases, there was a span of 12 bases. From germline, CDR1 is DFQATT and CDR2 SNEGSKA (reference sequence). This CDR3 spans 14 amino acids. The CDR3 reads CSATPPGNQETQYF. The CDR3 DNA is TGCAGTGCTACCCCCCCGGGTAACCAAGAGACCCAGTACTTC.

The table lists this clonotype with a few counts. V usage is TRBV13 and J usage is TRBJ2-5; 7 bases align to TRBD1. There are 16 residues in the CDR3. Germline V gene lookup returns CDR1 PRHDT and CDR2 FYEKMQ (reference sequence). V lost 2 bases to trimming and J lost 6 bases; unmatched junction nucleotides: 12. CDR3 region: CASSLNEGAQSKTQYF. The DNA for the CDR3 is TGTGCCAGCAGCTTAAACGAGGGGGCGCAGTCCAAGACCCAGTACTTC.

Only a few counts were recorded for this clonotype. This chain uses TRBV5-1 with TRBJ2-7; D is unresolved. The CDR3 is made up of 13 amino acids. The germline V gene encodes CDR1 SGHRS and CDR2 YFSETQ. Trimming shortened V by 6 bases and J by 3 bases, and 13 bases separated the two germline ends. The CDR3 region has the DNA TGCGCCAGCAACCCGGGCAGCGTCTACGAGCAGTACTTC. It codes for CASNPGSVYEQYF.